The 6 T cell receptor beta chains below come from one sample, sequenced in a study of CD8+ T cells in alopecia areata. The authors extracted RNA and reverse transcribed it into cDNA as the sequencing template. The protocol was immunoSEQ multiplex PCR, while the TCRdb copy is restricted to in-frame clones and leaves out a portion. The sample carries fewer than 200,000 clones, about 60% recorded once. The sequences come from CD4+ T cells sorted from blood, collected at week 0. All receptors come from a human donor with alopecia areata.

This clone was recorded a few times. The V call is TRBV27, the J call TRBJ2-1; TRBD2 matches 9 bases. The germline CDR1 and CDR2 sequences are MNHEY and SMNVEV (reference sequence). The CDR3 consists of 15 residues. The V and J ends lost 7 bases and 5 bases, in that order; junction bases with no gene match: 9. CDR3 sequence reads: CASTTAGGRDNEQFF. In nucleotides, the CDR3 is TGTGCCAGCACAACAGCGGGGGGCAGGGACAATGAGCAGTTCTTC.

The J gene is TRBJ2-5, the V gene TRBV27, with D possibly TRBD2 on 6 matching bases. Per germline, CDR1 MNHEY and CDR2 SMNVEV (reference sequence). The V end lost 6 bases, the J end lost 4 bases, and 15 bases lay between the germline ends. The CDR3 loop spans 14 amino acids. CDR3 DNA: TGTGCCAGCAGCCAAATTCTGGGGGGAGAGACCCAGTACTTC. Its translation: CASSQILGGETQYF.

Here the CDR3 reads CSVEMGSYQFF. The CDR3 DNA reads TGCAGCGTTGAAATGGGGAGTTACCAGTTCTTC. The chain joins TRBV29-1 to TRBJ2-1; maybe TRBD2 (5 bases). Germline assignment: CDR1 SQVTM and CDR2 ANQGSEA. The CDR3 totals 11 residues. Trimming stripped 2 bases from V and 13 bases from J, with 12 bases between.

The V and J genes are TRBV6-1 and TRBJ2-3, with 7 bases aligning to TRBD2. The germline V gene has CDR1 MNHNS and CDR2 SASEGT. V shed 4 bases, J shed 2 bases, and the junction held 9 bases outside the gene matches. CDR3 length equals 16 residues. The CDR3 DNA reads as TGTGCCAGCAGTGCACTTGGGGGGGGATTCACAGATACGCAGTATTTT. It specifies CASSALGGGFTDTQYF.

This rearrangement joins TRBV4-1 to TRBJ1-2; 7 bases are a match to TRBD1. Germline CDR1 reads MGHRA; CDR2 reads YSYEKL. V lost 0 bases, J lost 2 bases, and 3 bases stayed unmatched. CDR3 size: 15 residues. The CDR3 region is CASSQDTGANYGYTF. The CDR3 DNA reads as TGCGCCAGCAGCCAAGACACAGGGGCGAACTATGGCTACACCTTC.

The chain links TRBV25-1 to TRBJ1-5; TRBD1 matches 10 bases. The J segment lost 3 bases and the V segment lost 4 bases, leaving 6 bases of the junction unmatched. The V gene's germline CDR1 is MGHDK and CDR2 SYGVNS. The CDR3 runs to 16 residues. The CDR3 sequence: CASSGSGTGANQPQHF. CDR3 coding DNA: TGTGCCAGCAGTGGGTCAGGGACAGGGGCCAATCAGCCCCAGCATTTT.